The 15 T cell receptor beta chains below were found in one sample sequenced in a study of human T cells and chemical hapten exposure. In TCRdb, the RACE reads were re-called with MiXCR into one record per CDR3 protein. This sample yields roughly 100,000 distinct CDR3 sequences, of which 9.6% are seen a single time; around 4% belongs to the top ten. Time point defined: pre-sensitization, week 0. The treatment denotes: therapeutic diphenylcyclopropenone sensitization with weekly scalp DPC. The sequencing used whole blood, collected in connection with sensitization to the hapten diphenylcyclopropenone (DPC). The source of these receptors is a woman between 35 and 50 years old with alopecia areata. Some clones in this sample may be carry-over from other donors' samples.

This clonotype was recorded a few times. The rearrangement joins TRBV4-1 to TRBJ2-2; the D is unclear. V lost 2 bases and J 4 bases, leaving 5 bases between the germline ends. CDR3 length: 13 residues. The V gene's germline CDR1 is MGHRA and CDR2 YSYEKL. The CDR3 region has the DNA TGCGCCAGCAGCCAAAGCGCCACCGGGGAGCTGTTTTTT. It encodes CASSQSATGELFF.

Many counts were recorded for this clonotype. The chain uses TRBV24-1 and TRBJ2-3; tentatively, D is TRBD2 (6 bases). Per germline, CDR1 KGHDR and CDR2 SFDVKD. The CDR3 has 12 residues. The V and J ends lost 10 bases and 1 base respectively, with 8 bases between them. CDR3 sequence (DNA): TGTGCCACGGGGACTGGCACAGATACGCAGTATTTT. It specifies CATGTGTDTQYF.

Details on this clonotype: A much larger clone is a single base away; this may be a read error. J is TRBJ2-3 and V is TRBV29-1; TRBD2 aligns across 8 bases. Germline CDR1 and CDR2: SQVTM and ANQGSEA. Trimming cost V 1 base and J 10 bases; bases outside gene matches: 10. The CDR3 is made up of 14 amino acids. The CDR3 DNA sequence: TGCAGCGTTGAAGTGCAAGCGGGGGACTTCTCGCAGTATTTT. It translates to CSVEVQAGDFSQYF.

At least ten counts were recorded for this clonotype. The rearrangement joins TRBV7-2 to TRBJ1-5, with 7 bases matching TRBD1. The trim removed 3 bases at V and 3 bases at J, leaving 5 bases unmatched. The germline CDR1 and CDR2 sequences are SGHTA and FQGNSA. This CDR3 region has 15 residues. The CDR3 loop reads CASSLTGSYNQPQHF. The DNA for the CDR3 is TGTGCCAGCAGCTTGACAGGGTCTTACAATCAGCCCCAGCATTTT. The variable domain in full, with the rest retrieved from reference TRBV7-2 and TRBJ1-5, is GAGVSQSPSNKVTEKGKDVELRCDPISGHTALYWYRQSLGQGLEFLIYFQGNSAPDKSGLPSDRFSAERTGGSVSTLTIQRTQQEDSAVYLCASSLTGSYNQPQHFGDGTRLSIL.

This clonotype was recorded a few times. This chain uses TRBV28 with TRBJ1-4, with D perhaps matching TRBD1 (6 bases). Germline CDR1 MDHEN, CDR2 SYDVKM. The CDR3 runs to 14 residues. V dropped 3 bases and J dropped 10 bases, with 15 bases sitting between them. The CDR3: CASSLSGGGGKLFF. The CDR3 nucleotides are TGTGCCAGCAGTTTGTCGGGCGGAGGGGGAAAACTGTTTTTT.

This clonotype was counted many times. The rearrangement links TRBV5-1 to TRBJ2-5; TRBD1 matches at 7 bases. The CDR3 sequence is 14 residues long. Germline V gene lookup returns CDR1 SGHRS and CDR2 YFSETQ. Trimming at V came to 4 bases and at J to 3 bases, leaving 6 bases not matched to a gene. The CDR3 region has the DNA TGCGCCAGCAGCGCCTCCGGGACAGAAGAGACCCAGTACTTC. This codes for CASSASGTEETQYF. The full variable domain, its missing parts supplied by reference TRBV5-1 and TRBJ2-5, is KAGVTQTPRYLIKTRGQQVTLSCSPISGHRSVSWYQQTPGQGLQFLFEYFSETQRNKGNFPGRFSGRQFSNSRSEMNVSTLELGDSALYLCASSASGTEETQYFGPGTRLLVL.

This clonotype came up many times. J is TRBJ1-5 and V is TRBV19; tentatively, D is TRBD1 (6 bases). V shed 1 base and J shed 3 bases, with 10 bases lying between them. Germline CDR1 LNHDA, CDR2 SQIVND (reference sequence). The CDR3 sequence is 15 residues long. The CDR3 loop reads CASSIVGGPNQPQHF. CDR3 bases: TGTGCCAGTAGTATAGTGGGGGGCCCCAATCAGCCCCAGCATTTT.

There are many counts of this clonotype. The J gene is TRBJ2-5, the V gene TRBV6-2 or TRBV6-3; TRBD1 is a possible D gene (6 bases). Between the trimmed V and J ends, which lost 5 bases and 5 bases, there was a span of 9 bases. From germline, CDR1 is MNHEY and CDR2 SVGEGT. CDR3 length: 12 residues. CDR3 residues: CASSSRGETQYF. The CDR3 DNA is TGTGCCAGCAGTAGCAGGGGTGAGACCCAGTACTTC.

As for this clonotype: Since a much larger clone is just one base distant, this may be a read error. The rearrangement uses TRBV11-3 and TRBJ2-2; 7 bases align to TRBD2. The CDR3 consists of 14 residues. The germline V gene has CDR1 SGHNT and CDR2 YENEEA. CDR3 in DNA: TGTGCCAGCAGCTTGGGACTATACACCGGGGAGCTGTCTTTT. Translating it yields CASSLGLYTGELSF.

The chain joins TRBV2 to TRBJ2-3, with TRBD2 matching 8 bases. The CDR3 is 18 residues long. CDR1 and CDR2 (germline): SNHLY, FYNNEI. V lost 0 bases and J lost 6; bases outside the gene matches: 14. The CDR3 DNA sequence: TGTGCCAGCAGTGAAGCGCGACTAGCGCCCTCGTCCAGCGATACGCAGTATTTT. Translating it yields CASSEARLAPSSSDTQYF.

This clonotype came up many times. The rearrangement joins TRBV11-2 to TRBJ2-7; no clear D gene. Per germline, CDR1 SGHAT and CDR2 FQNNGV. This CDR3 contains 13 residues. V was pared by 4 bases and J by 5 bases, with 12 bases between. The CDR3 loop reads CASSSTPEHEQYF. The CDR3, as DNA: TGTGCCAGCAGCTCTACCCCAGAACACGAGCAGTACTTC.

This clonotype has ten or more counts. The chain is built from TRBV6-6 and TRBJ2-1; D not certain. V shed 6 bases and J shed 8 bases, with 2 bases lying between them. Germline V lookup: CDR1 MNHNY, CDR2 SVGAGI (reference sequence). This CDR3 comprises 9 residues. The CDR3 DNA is TGTGCCAGCAGCCATGAGCAGTTCTTC. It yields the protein CASSHEQFF.

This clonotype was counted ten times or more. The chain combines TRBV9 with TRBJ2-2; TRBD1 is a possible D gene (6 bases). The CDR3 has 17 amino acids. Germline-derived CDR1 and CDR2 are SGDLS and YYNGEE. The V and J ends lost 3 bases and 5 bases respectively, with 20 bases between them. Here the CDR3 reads CASSGKRGTGLTGELFF. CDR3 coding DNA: TGTGCCAGCAGCGGGAAAAGGGGAACAGGGCTGACCGGGGAGCTGTTTTTT.

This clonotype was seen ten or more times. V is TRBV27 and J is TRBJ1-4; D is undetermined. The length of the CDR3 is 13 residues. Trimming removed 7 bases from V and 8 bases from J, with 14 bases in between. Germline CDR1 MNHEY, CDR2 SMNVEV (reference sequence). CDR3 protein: CASMWREGEKLFF. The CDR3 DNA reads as TGTGCCAGCATGTGGAGGGAAGGCGAAAAACTGTTTTTT. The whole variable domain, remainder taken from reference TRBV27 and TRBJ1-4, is EAQVTQNPRYLITVTGKKLTVTCSQNMNHEYMSWYRQDPGLGLRQIYYSMNVEVTDKGDVPEGYKVSRKEKRNFPLILESPSPNQTSLYFCASMWREGEKLFFGSGTQLSVL.

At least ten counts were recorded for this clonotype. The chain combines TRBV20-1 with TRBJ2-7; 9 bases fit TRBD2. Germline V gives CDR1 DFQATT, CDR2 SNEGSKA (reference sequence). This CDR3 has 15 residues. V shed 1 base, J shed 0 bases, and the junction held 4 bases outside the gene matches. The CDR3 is CSARGGSGGSYEQYF. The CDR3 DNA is TGCAGTGCTAGAGGGGGTAGCGGGGGCTCCTACGAGCAGTACTTC.